This T cell receptor beta chain was observed in a study of vaccination and CD4 T cells after COVID-19. Across the study: For control cultures, the treatment was a CEFX pool, an HIV-1 Nef pool, or no peptide.

As for this clonotype: What it binds is not known. A read error may be the cause here, since a much bigger clone is one base away.

The treatment denotes: approximately nine-day PBMC culture with coronavirus spike peptide pools or control peptides (ViraFEST assay). Gathering of the CD4+ T cells, from the unexposed donor, took place before the COVID-19 pandemic (2011-2018). In the ViraFEST assay, peptide-pool expansion preceded TCR sequencing of expanded clonotypes. Whenever cell numbers allowed, CD4+ T cells from unexposed donors were probed with SARS-CoV-2 S/N and four cold-coronavirus spikes. With the Oncomine TCR Beta short-read assay, DNA from cultured CD4+ T cells was sequenced. TCRdb re-derived calls from the PCR reads in MiXCR, one entry per CDR3 protein. This sample yields approximately 3,000 distinct CDR3 sequences, of which about 24% are seen a single time; 20% to 30% belongs to the top ten. This CDR3 contains 13 residues. CDR1 is DFQATT and CDR2 is SNEGSKA in the germline V gene (reference sequence).

The chain is built from TRBV20-1 and TRBJ1-5; TRBD1 might be the D (5 bases). Material for sequencing was CD4+ T cells from blood, cultured in vitro. The TCR comes from a human donor in good health. CDR3 in amino acids: CSARDKGTQPRHF. CDR3 in DNA: TGCAGTGCTAGAGATAAAGGGACTCAGCCCCGGCATTTT.